This T cell receptor beta chain was identified during a study of cytotoxic CD8 clonotypes in ibrutinib-treated CLL. Sequenced by immunoSEQ multiplex PCR; TCRdb stores in-frame clones only, minus some. The sample includes 100,000 to 150,000 clones, approximately 85% of them seen just once. This clone has more than one count but fewer than ten. The TCR beta libraries used approximately 2 micrograms of genomic DNA that came from cryopreserved PBMCs. Germline assignment: CDR1 LGHNA and CDR2 YNFKEQ. The CDR3 has 15 residues. Unmatched junction bases numbered 9, after V lost 5 bases and J lost 4 bases. Sequenced here: PBMCs, sampled after 24 months of ibrutinib treatment. This chain connects TRBV4-2 to TRBJ1-2, with 8 bases aligning to TRBD1. The sequence derives from a human donor with chronic lymphocytic leukemia. CDR3 region: CASSSSDRDGYGYTF. Here the CDR3 DNA reads TGTGCCAGCAGCTCCTCGGACAGGGACGGCTATGGCTACACCTTC.